This T cell receptor beta chain was sequenced in a study of T cells and Merkel cell carcinoma outcomes. Notes on this clone: No antigen is known for it.

Notes on the study in general: Merkel cell carcinoma outcomes were reportedly predicted by repertoire and T-cell density.

Clones were read by immunoSEQ multiplex PCR, and TCRdb kept only the in-frame ones, dropping some. Of about 15,000 clones in the sample, more than 80% were seen once. V was clipped by 6 bases and J by 9 bases; unmatched bases: 8. CDR3 length: 15 residues. CDR1 is KGHSH, CDR2 LQKENI, per germline. The chain carries TRBV18 and TRBJ2-1, with 13 bases that match TRBD2. The specimen was tumor tissue from Merkel cell carcinoma. The sequence was collected from a human donor with Merkel cell carcinoma. The CDR3 is CASSPGLAGVPEQFF. The CDR3 nucleotides are TGTGCCAGCTCTCCCGGACTAGCGGGAGTCCCTGAGCAGTTCTTC.